This T cell receptor beta chain originates from a study of CD8 T cell repertoires and HIV-1 epitope variants. As concerns this clone: Its antigen remains unidentified.

Assay: immunoSEQ multiplex PCR; the TCRdb copy retains only in-frame clones and omits some. The sample yields about 5,600 clones, 64% seen once. This CDR3 has 17 amino acids. The V gene lost 3 bases and the J gene lost 3 bases, with 18 bases spanning the gap. Germline CDR1 reads SGHKS; CDR2 reads YYEKEE (reference sequence). Sequenced input: cultured CD8+ T cells derived from PBMCs. This rearrangement joins TRBV5-5 to TRBJ2-2; tentative D call: TRBD2 (7 bases). This receptor was identified in a male donor with HIV. CDR3 region: CASSWNGGADYTGELFF. The CDR3 DNA follows: TGTGCCAGCAGCTGGAATGGGGGGGCCGACTACACCGGGGAGCTGTTTTTT.